This TCR beta chain is from a study of blood T cells in healthy people across ages. General study findings and limits: Estimated diversity, derived from one million T cells, was regarded as an underestimate.

The extraction recovered at least 5 micrograms of total RNA per sample. Combining a sample-barcoded 5' primer with a J-beta primer mix, a second PCR ran for roughly 6 to 12 cycles. Via MiXCR, TCRdb re-called the 5' RACE reads, giving one row per CDR3 protein. The sample has roughly 930,000 distinct CDR3 sequences; 40% to 60% are singletons. Note on this clonotype: The antigen remains undetermined.

CDR1 is SGHRS, CDR2 YFSETQ, per germline. This CDR3 is 14 amino acids long. V lost 1 base, J lost 5 bases, and 11 bases lay in between. Specimen: blood. This clonotype was sampled from a man aged 30 to 39 in good health. V is TRBV5-1 and J is TRBJ2-3; a possible D gene is TRBD2 (5 bases). CDR3 in amino acids: CASSLSRAEDTQYF. The CDR3 DNA reads as TGCGCCAGCAGCTTGTCGAGGGCCGAAGATACGCAGTATTTT.